This T cell receptor (beta chain) came from a study of T cell repertoires in cytomegalovirus infection. Background on the study: Evidence of both CMV infection and a matching HLA type came from public TCR beta signatures.

Notes on the study in general: CMV carriers with the relevant HLA were identified by cumulative public TCR beta family frequency.

There are 15 residues in the CDR3. Germline V lookup: CDR1 SGHTA, CDR2 FQGNSA. After removal of 3 bases from V and 2 bases from J, the junction contained 1 base not matched to a gene. One entry per CDR3 protein results from TCRdb running MiXCR on the reads. The sample yields about 180,000 distinct CDR3 sequences, roughly an eighth seen once. Comment on this clonotype: The antigen remains unidentified.

This receptor was obtained from a human donor in good health (CMV status not recorded). Some clones in this sample may be carry-over from other donors' samples. The chain is built from TRBV7-2 and TRBJ2-7, with 13 bases aligning to TRBD2. The sequencing input was PBMCs. The CDR3 sequence is CASSFGLAGAYEQYF. The CDR3 DNA follows: TGTGCCAGCAGCTTCGGACTAGCGGGAGCCTACGAGCAGTACTTC.